This T cell receptor beta chain originates from a study of PD-1 blockade in mismatch repair-deficient tumors. General observations from the study: After pembrolizumab, tumor-resident clones rose rapidly, then generally contracted before radiologic responses.

TCR sequencing covered a few patients who responded to pembrolizumab. Generated by immunoSEQ multiplex PCR, the TCRdb table keeps only in-frame clones and is missing some. The table records roughly 50,000 clones, around 73% of them present only once. Concerning this clone: Its target is not known.

Germline V gene data show CDR1 as SGHNT and CDR2 as YYREEE (reference sequence). V lost 6 bases and J 0 bases, leaving 20 bases between the germline ends. The CDR3 spans 17 residues. The V gene is TRBV5-4, the J gene TRBJ2-3; D perhaps matches TRBD2 (7 bases). The TCR originated in an adult with mismatch repair-deficient cancer. The specimen was peripheral blood, collected 4 weeks after starting pembrolizumab. As DNA, the CDR3 is TGTGCCAGCACCGTGGCTGGGGGCGGGAGAAGCACAGATACGCAGTATTTT. Amino acids: CASTVAGGGRSTDTQYF.